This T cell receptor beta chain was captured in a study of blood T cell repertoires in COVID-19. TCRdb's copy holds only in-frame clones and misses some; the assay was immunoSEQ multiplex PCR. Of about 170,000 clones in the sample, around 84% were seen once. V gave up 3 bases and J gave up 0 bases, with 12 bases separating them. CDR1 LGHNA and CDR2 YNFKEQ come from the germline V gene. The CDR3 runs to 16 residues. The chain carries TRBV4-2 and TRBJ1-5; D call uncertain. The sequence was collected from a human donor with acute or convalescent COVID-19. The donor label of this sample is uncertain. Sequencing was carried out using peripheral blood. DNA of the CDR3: TGTGCCAGCAGCCAGACTTCCGCATATAGCAATCAGCCCCAGCATTTT. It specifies CASSQTSAYSNQPQHF.